This TCR beta chain originates from a study of blood T cell repertoires in COVID-19. Across the whole study: Material from acute and convalescent COVID-19 was sourced from the United States, Italy and Spain.

Germline CDR1 reads LGHDT; CDR2 reads YNNKEL (reference sequence). Trimming removed 6 bases at V and 10 bases at J, with 19 bases between. The CDR3 covers 14 residues. The data were produced by immunoSEQ multiplex PCR, yet TCRdb's version contains in-frame clones alone and is incomplete. The sample has roughly 43,000 clones, 90% seen once; the top ten hold roughly 2.8%. V usage is TRBV3-1 (or the pseudogene TRBV3-2) and J usage is TRBJ2-1, with D maybe TRBD1 (6 bases). The TCR originated in a man aged 50-59 years with active COVID-19. Sequencing used peripheral blood. CDR3 region: CASSFPGQSREQFF. The CDR3 DNA reads TGTGCCAGCAGTTTCCCGGGACAATCAAGGGAGCAGTTCTTC.